The 14 T cell receptor beta chains below come from one sample, sequenced in a study of blood T cells in healthy people across ages. For the second PCR, which ran for about 7 to 12 cycles, a sample-barcoded 5' primer and a J-beta primer mix were used. Each CDR3 protein gets one entry after TCRdb re-called the 5' RACE reads with MiXCR. The table includes some 850,000 distinct CDR3 sequences, roughly 25% detected once. These sequences were also reported in another study, on T cells of mothers and their children.

Sequenced material: blood. The receptors shown here come from a boy between 5 and 17 years old in good health.

A few counts support this clonotype. V gene TRBV24-1 combines with J gene TRBJ2-7, with a weak D call TRBD1 (6 bases). CDR3 length: 17 amino acids. Germline-derived CDR1 and CDR2 are KGHDR and SFDVKD. V lost 4 bases to trimming and J lost 3 bases, with 21 bases between them. CDR3: CATSDVKTGRGGYEQYF. CDR3 DNA sequence: TGTGCCACCAGTGACGTCAAAACAGGGAGAGGGGGCTACGAGCAGTACTTC.

This clonotype was counted ten times or more. This chain joins TRBV20-1 and TRBJ2-5, with 8 nucleotides matching TRBD2. The CDR3 sequence is 13 residues long. Germline loops: CDR1 DFQATT, CDR2 SNEGSKA (reference sequence). V trimming: 3 bases; J trimming: 1 base; junction bases outside the gene matches: 1. This CDR3 is CSASGGAQETQYF. CDR3 DNA: TGCAGTGCTAGCGGGGGGGCCCAAGAGACCCAGTACTTC.

J is TRBJ2-3 and V is TRBV5-1; 9 bases match TRBD1. This CDR3 has 14 residues. Trimming took 7 bases from V and 1 from J; bases not matched to a gene: 4. Germline assignment: CDR1 SGHRS and CDR2 YFSETQ. CDR3 in DNA: TGCGCCAGCGGGCGGACAGGGGGCACAGATACGCAGTATTTT. It is translated as CASGRTGGTDTQYF.

The chain employs TRBV15 and TRBJ1-4, with D possibly TRBD1 on 5 matching bases. The CDR3 has 16 amino acids. Trimming left V 0 bases short and J 4 bases short, with 12 bases between. Germline assignment: CDR1 LNHNV and CDR2 YYDKDF (reference sequence). The CDR3 protein is CATSRDLWDGNEKLFF. The CDR3 nucleotides read TGTGCCACCAGCAGAGATCTTTGGGACGGTAATGAAAAACTGTTTTTT.

This clonotype was counted between two and nine times. The genes are TRBV9 and TRBJ2-7; weak D call: TRBD1 (7 bases). V lost 2 bases and J lost 5, with 23 bases in between. Germline lookup yields CDR1 SGDLS and CDR2 YYNGEE. The CDR3 contains 17 residues. DNA of the CDR3: TGTGCCAGCAGCGTTGGTCCGATACAGGGGCCGGGGGACGAGCAGTACTTC. It encodes CASSVGPIQGPGDEQYF.

The gene calls are TRBV6-4 and TRBJ1-6; 7 bases line up with TRBD1. Per germline, CDR1 MRHNA and CDR2 SNTAGT. V gave up 4 bases and J gave up 5 bases; unmatched junction bases: 2. The CDR3 consists of 14 residues. The CDR3 nucleotides read TGTGCCAGCAGTGCCGGGACAGATAATTCACCCCTCCACTTT. It encodes CASSAGTDNSPLHF.

The rearrangement links TRBV9 to TRBJ2-7; tentative D call: TRBD1 (6 bases). The CDR3 totals 15 residues. From germline, CDR1 is SGDLS and CDR2 YYNGEE. Between the trimmed V and J ends, which lost 1 base and 1 base, there was a span of 12 bases. The CDR3: CASSVKTGNSYEQYF. DNA of the CDR3: TGTGCCAGCAGCGTAAAAACAGGGAATTCCTACGAGCAGTACTTC.

This clonotype was counted a few times. This chain uses TRBV11-2 with TRBJ2-4; D is ambiguous. Germline loops: CDR1 SGHAT, CDR2 FQNNGV. The V gene lost 6 bases and the J gene lost 0 bases, with 12 bases spanning the gap. The CDR3 is 15 residues long. CDR3 bases: TGTGCCAGCAGGCCGTTGGGTCGAGCCAAAAACATTCAGTACTTC. Its protein product is CASRPLGRAKNIQYF.

This clonotype has more than one count but fewer than ten. This sequence joins TRBV29-1 and TRBJ2-7; tentatively, D is TRBD2 (5 bases). Germline CDR1 reads SQVTM; CDR2 reads ANQGSEA. Trimming took 2 bases from V and 3 from J, leaving 20 bases between them. The CDR3 totals 16 residues. The CDR3 sequence is CSVELRDGGSGYEQYF. The CDR3 DNA follows: TGCAGCGTTGAACTGAGAGATGGAGGAAGTGGCTACGAGCAGTACTTC.

The sample holds a few counts of this clonotype. The chain combines TRBV20-1 with TRBJ2-7, with 7 bases aligning to TRBD1. Germline lookup yields CDR1 DFQATT and CDR2 SNEGSKA (reference sequence). This CDR3 contains 13 residues. Unmatched junction bases numbered 7, after V lost 5 bases and J lost 3 bases. CDR3 residues: CSAHAQGIYEQYF. In DNA, the CDR3 is TGCAGTGCTCACGCACAGGGGATCTACGAGCAGTACTTC.

This sequence joins TRBV2 and TRBJ2-7, with 7 bases identical to TRBD1. V trimming: 6 bases; J trimming: 7 bases; junction bases outside the gene matches: 9. CDR3 length equals 13 residues. The germline V gene encodes CDR1 SNHLY and CDR2 FYNNEI. This CDR3 is CASSDGTAWEQYF. The CDR3 DNA follows: TGTGCCAGCAGCGATGGGACAGCTTGGGAGCAGTACTTC.

This clonotype turned up a few times. This chain uses TRBV4-1 with TRBJ1-2; D not certain. V lost 1 base and J 8 bases, leaving 14 bases between the germline ends. The length of the CDR3 is 14 residues. The germline CDR1 and CDR2 sequences are MGHRA and YSYEKL. The CDR3 DNA follows: TGCGCCAGCAGCCAAGGTGCCCCCCACGGGGGCTACACCTTC. Translating gives CASSQGAPHGGYTF.

This chain links TRBV5-1 with TRBJ2-2; TRBD1 is a possible D gene (5 bases). This CDR3 is 15 amino acids long. The germline gives CDR1 SGHRS, CDR2 YFSETQ. Trimming removed 2 bases at V and 1 base at J, with 9 bases between. The CDR3 DNA sequence: TGCGCCAGCAGCTTCGCTGACAGGAACACCGGGGAGCTGTTTTTT. Translating gives CASSFADRNTGELFF. The full variable domain, completed using reference TRBV5-1 and TRBJ2-2, is KAGVTQTPRYLIKTRGQQVTLSCSPISGHRSVSWYQQTPGQGLQFLFEYFSETQRNKGNFPGRFSGRQFSNSRSEMNVSTLELGDSALYLCASSFADRNTGELFFGEGSRLTVL.

CDR3 DNA sequence: TGTGCCAGCAGTCAACTAGGATCTGAAGCTTTCTTT. This encodes CASSQLGSEAFF. The chain carries TRBV7-9 and TRBJ1-1, with unresolved D. CDR3 length equals 12 residues. Germline CDR1 is SEHNR and CDR2 is FQNEAQ (reference sequence). Trimming cost V 6 bases and J 6 bases, with 11 bases left between them.